This T cell receptor (beta chain) was documented in a study of T cell responses to AZD1222 COVID-19 vaccine. This CDR3 is 17 amino acids long. V lost 1 base and J lost 3; bases outside the gene matches: 7. Germline V CDR1 and CDR2: SGHTA, FQGNSA. Broader study findings: Repertoires were sampled only after the peak T cell response.

Some clones are missing from TCRdb's copy, which holds only in-frame ones; the method was immunoSEQ multiplex PCR. This table has approximately 130,000 clones, over 90% appearing once. Concerning this clone: Its antigen is not identified.

V and J are TRBV7-2 and TRBJ2-1; 9 bases line up with TRBD1. This sequence originates from an adult in good health. The material sequenced was peripheral blood, taken on day 0 of AZD1222 vaccination. The CDR3 reads CASSLGAGTGIYNEQFF. DNA of the CDR3: TGTGCCAGCAGCTTAGGGGCCGGGACAGGGATCTACAATGAGCAGTTCTTC.